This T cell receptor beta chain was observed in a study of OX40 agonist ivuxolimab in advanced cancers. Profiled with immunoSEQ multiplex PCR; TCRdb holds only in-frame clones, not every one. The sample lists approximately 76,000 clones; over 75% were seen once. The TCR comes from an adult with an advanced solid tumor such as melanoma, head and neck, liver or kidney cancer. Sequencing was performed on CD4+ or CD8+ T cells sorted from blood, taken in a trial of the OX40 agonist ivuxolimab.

For the CDR3, the DNA is TGTGCCAGTAGAAGCGGGAGCAGGGATTACAATGAGCAGTTCTTC. Encoded protein: CASRSGSRDYNEQFF. The genes are TRBV19 and TRBJ2-1; TRBD2 aligns across 8 bases. The CDR3 length is 15 residues. The germline V gene has CDR1 LNHDA and CDR2 SQIVND (reference sequence). The junction had 8 bases not matched to a gene; V was cut back by 6 bases and J by 4 bases. The whole variable domain, remainder taken from reference TRBV19 and TRBJ2-1, is DGGITQSPKYLFRKEGQNVTLSCEQNLNHDAMYWYRQDPGQGLRLIYYSQIVNDFQKGDIAEGYSVSREKKESFPLTVTSAQKNPTAFYLCASRSGSRDYNEQFFGPGTRLTVL.